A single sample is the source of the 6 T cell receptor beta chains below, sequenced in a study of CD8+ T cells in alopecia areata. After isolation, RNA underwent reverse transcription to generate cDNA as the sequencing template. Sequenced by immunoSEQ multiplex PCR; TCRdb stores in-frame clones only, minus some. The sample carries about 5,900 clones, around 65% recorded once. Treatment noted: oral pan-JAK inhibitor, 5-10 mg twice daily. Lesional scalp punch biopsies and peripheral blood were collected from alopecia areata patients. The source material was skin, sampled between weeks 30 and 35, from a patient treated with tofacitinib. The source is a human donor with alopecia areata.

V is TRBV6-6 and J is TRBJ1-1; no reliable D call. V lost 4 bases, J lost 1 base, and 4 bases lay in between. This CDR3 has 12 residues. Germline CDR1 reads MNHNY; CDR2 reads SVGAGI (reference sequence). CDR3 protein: CASSSPNTEAFF. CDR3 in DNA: TGTGCCAGCAGTTCACCGAACACTGAAGCTTTCTTT.

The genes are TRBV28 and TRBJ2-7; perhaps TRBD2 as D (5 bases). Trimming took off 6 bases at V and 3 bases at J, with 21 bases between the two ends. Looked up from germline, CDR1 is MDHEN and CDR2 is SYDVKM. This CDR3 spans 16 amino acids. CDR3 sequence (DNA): TGTGCCAGCAGAACCGTCGTTGGTAGCGCAGACTACGAGCAGTACTTC. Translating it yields CASRTVVGSADYEQYF.

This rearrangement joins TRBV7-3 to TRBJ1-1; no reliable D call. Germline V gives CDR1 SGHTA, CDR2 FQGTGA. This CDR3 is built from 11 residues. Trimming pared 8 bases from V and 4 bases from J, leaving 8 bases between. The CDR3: CASRSGTEAFF. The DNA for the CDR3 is TGTGCCAGCCGGTCGGGCACTGAAGCTTTCTTT. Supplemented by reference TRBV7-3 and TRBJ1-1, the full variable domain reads GAGVSQTPSNKVTEKGKYVELRCDPISGHTALYWYRQSLGQGPEFLIYFQGTGAADDSGLPNDRFFAVRPEGSVSTLKIQRTERGDSAVYLCASRSGTEAFFGQGTRLTVV.

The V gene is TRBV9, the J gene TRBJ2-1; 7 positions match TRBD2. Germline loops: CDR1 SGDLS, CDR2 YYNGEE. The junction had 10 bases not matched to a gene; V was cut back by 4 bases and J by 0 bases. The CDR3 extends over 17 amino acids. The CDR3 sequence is CASSPEAGTTSYNEQFF. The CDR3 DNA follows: TGTGCCAGCAGCCCAGAAGCGGGGACTACCTCCTACAATGAGCAGTTCTTC.

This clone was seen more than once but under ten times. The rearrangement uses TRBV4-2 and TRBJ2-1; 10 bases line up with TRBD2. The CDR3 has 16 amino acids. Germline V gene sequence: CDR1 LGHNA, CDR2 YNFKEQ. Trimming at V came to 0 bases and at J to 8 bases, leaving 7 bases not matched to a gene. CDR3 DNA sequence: TGTGCCAGCAGCCAAGATTGGCTAGCGGGAGTCTATGAGCAGTTCTTC. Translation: CASSQDWLAGVYEQFF.

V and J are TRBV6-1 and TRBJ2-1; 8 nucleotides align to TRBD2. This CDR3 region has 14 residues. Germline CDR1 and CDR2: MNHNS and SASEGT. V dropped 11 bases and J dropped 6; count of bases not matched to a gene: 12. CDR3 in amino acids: CAAKQAGVFNEQFF. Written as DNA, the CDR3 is TGTGCCGCTAAACAAGCGGGGGTATTCAATGAGCAGTTCTTC.